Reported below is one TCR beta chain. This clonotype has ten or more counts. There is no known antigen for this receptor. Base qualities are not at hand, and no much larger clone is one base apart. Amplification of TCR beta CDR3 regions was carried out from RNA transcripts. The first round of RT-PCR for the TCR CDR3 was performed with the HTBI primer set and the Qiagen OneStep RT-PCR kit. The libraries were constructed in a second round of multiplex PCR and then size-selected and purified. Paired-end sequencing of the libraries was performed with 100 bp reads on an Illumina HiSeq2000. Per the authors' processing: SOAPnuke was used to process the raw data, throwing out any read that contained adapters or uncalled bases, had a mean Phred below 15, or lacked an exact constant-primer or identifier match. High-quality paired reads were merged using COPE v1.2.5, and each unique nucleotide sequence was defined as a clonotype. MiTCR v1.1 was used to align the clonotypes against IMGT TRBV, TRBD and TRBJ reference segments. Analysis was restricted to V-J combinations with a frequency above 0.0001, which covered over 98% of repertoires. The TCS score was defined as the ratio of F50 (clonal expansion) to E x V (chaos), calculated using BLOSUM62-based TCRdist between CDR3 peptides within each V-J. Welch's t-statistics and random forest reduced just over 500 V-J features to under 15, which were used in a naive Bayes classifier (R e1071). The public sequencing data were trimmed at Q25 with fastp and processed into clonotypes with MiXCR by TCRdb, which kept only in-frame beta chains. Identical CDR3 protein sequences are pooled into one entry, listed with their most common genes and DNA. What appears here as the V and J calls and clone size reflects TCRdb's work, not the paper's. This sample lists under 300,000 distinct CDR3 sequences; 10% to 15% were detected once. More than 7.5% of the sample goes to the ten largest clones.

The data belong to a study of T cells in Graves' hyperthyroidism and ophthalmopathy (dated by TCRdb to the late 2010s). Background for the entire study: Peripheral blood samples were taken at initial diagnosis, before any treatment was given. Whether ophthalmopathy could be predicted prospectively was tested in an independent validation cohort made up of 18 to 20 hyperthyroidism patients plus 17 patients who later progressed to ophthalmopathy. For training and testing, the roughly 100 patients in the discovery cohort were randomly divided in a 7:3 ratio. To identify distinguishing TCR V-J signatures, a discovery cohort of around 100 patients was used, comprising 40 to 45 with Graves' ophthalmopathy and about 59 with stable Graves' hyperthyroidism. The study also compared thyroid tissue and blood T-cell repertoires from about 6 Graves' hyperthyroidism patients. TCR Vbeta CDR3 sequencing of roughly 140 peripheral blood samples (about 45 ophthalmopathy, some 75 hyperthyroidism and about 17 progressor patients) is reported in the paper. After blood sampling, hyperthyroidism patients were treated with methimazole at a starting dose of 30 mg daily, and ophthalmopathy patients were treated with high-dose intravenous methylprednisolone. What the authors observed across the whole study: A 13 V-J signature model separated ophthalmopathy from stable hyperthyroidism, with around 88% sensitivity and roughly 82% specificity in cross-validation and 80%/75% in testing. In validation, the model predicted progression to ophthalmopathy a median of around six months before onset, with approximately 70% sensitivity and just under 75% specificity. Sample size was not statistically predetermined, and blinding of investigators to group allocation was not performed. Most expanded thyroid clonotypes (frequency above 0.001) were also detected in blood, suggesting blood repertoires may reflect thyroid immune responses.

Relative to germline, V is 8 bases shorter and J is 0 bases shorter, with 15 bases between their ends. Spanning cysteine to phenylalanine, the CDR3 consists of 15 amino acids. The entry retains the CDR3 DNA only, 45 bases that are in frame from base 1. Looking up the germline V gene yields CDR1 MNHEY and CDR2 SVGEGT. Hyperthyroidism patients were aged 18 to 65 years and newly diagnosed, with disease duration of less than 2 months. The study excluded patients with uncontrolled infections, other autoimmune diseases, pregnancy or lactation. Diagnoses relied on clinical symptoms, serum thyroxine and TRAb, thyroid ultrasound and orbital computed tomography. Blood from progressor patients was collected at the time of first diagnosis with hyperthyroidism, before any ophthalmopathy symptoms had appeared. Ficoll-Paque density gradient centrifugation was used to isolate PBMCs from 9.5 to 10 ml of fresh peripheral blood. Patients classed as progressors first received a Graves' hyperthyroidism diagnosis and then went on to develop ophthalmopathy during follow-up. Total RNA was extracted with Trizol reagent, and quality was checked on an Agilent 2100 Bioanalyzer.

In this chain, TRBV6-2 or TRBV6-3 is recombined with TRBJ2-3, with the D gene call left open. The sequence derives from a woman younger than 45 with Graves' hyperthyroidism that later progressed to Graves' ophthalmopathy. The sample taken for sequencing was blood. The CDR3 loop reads CASVDSQLSTDTQYF. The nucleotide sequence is TGTGCCAGCGTAGACTCTCAATTGAGCACAGATACGCAGTATTTT.